These 27 T cell receptor beta chains were sequenced from one sample in a study of control samples from healthy donors and cancer patients. Measured with immunoSEQ multiplex PCR; TCRdb has only the in-frame clones, and not every one. This table holds 150,000 to 200,000 clones, around 89% found once. The material sequenced was blood. These TCRs come from a woman aged 50 to 60 in good health.

The V call is TRBV2, the J call TRBJ1-1; D not resolved. V lost 8 bases, J lost 0 bases, and 10 bases lay in between. The CDR3 sequence is 13 residues long. Germline loops: CDR1 SNHLY, CDR2 FYNNEI. The CDR3 sequence: CASGEGVNTEAFF. Here the CDR3 DNA reads TGTGCCAGCGGGGAAGGCGTGAACACTGAAGCTTTCTTT. The whole variable domain, filled in from reference TRBV2 and TRBJ1-1, reads EPEVTQTPSHQVTQMGQEVILRCVPISNHLYFYWYRQILGQKVEFLVSFYNNEISEKSEIFDDQFSVERPDGSNFTLKIRSTKLEDSAMYFCASGEGVNTEAFFGQGTRLTVV.

The chain employs TRBV6-2 or TRBV6-3 and TRBJ2-5; TRBD1 is a possible D gene (6 bases). In germline, CDR1 is MNHEY, CDR2 SVGEGT. The CDR3 runs to 15 residues. V was shortened by 5 bases and J by 3 bases, with 16 bases between the two germline ends. The CDR3 loop reads CASSGRTDPEETQYF. Written as DNA, the CDR3 is TGTGCCAGCAGTGGCAGGACAGACCCCGAAGAGACCCAGTACTTC.

The J gene is TRBJ1-2, the V gene TRBV7-2; D unresolved. The CDR3 loop spans 13 amino acids. Germline V gives CDR1 SGHTA, CDR2 FQGNSA. Trimming left V 1 base short and J 8 bases short, with 11 bases between. Here the CDR3 reads CASSLDGFGGYTF. The CDR3 nucleotides read TGTGCCAGCAGCTTAGACGGCTTTGGGGGCTACACCTTC.

The chain carries TRBV27 and TRBJ2-7, with a possible D match to TRBD2 (6 bases). Trimming removed 6 bases from V and 3 bases from J, with 9 bases in between. In germline, CDR1 is MNHEY, CDR2 SMNVEV (reference sequence). This CDR3 comprises 12 residues. The CDR3 nucleotides read TGTGCCAGCAGGCGGGACCGCTACGAGCAGTACTTC. Protein sequence: CASRRDRYEQYF.

For this clone: This sample includes further DNA sequences coding for the same CDR3. The J gene is TRBJ1-4, the V gene TRBV6-2 or TRBV6-3; D unresolved. Trimming pared 0 bases from V and 4 bases from J, leaving 9 bases between. The CDR3 length is 15 residues. CDR1 is MNHEY, CDR2 SVGEGT, per germline. The CDR3 sequence: CASSYSIRGNEKLFF. The CDR3 nucleotides are TGTGCCAGCAGTTACTCGATCCGGGGTAATGAAAAACTGTTTTTT.

V usage is TRBV13 and J usage is TRBJ2-5, with D unclear. Trimming stripped 2 bases from V and 1 base from J, with 5 bases between. CDR3 length: 13 amino acids. CDR1 is PRHDT, CDR2 FYEKMQ, per germline (reference sequence). The CDR3 loop reads CASSLPSQETQYF. The CDR3 DNA follows: TGTGCCAGCAGCTTACCCAGCCAAGAGACCCAGTACTTC.

The J gene is TRBJ2-6, the V gene TRBV25-1, with unresolved D. There are 18 residues in the CDR3. Per germline, CDR1 MGHDK and CDR2 SYGVNS. Trimming pared 3 bases from V and 0 bases from J, leaving 15 bases between. CDR3 bases: TGTGCCAGCAGTGACCCCACGTGGTATAGCTCTGGGGCCAACGTCCTGACTTTC. This gives the protein CASSDPTWYSSGANVLTF.

The V gene is TRBV3-1 (or the pseudogene TRBV3-2), the J gene TRBJ1-4; the D gene is possibly TRBD1 (5 bases). The CDR3 spans 14 residues. V was cut by 6 bases and J by 0 bases, with 8 bases left in between. Germline values: CDR1 LGHDT, CDR2 YNNKEL (reference sequence). For the CDR3, the DNA is TGTGCCAGCAGTCCGGGGGCAACTAATGAAAAACTGTTTTTT. It translates to CASSPGATNEKLFF.

The CDR3: CASSIGQGASEAFF. CDR3 DNA sequence: TGTGCCAGCAGTATCGGACAGGGGGCCTCTGAAGCTTTCTTT. The V gene is TRBV27, the J gene TRBJ1-1; 11 bases are a match to TRBD1. Trimming removed 5 bases from V and 6 bases from J; junction bases left unmatched: 5. The V gene's germline CDR1 is MNHEY and CDR2 SMNVEV (reference sequence). This CDR3 has 14 amino acids.

The chain links TRBV2 to TRBJ1-5; the D is unclear. The CDR3 is 14 residues long. V was clipped by 3 bases and J by 2 bases, with 8 bases between them. Looked up from germline, CDR1 is SNHLY and CDR2 is FYNNEI. CDR3 in amino acids: CASSEGGGNQPQHF. CDR3 nucleotide sequence: TGTGCCAGCAGTGAGGGAGGCGGCAATCAGCCCCAGCATTTT.

The chain combines TRBV28 with TRBJ2-3; no clear D. The CDR3 runs to 11 residues. CDR1 and CDR2 from the germline V gene are MDHEN and SYDVKM. The CDR3 protein is CAASGADTQYF. The CDR3 nucleotides are TGTGCGGCCTCTGGGGCAGATACGCAGTATTTT.

The chain recombines TRBV7-9 with TRBJ2-7; a weak D match, TRBD2 (5 bases). The CDR3 has 13 residues. Trimming took 2 bases from V and 1 from J, leaving 6 bases between them. Per the germline V gene, CDR1 is SEHNR and CDR2 is FQNEAQ (reference sequence). The CDR3 spells CASSLRGSYEQYF. The CDR3 nucleotides read TGTGCCAGCAGCTTACGGGGATCCTACGAGCAGTACTTC.

The genes are TRBV18 and TRBJ1-2, with D tentatively TRBD1 (5 bases). V lost 6 bases and J 6 bases, leaving 20 bases between the germline ends. The CDR3 extends over 15 amino acids. Per germline, CDR1 KGHSH and CDR2 LQKENI. CDR3 coding DNA: TGTGCCAGCTCCCCTGTGGACATGAACCCAAATGGCTACACCTTC. Protein: CASSPVDMNPNGYTF.

V is TRBV11-2 and J is TRBJ1-2; the match to TRBD1 covers 9 bases. CDR1 and CDR2 from the germline V gene are SGHAT and FQNNGV. The CDR3 sequence is 13 residues long. V was clipped by 5 bases and J by 8 bases; unmatched bases: 6. In DNA form, the CDR3 reads TGTGCCAGCAGCCCCGGACAGGGGAGGGGCTACACCTTC. This encodes CASSPGQGRGYTF.

The chain is built from TRBV6-5 and TRBJ1-5; 8 nucleotides match TRBD1. The ends lost 8 bases at V and 7 bases at J; junction bases unmatched: 10. There are 14 residues in the CDR3. Germline CDR1 reads MNHEY; CDR2 reads SVGAGI. The CDR3 nucleotides read TGTGCCAGCTGTAGGCAGGGGGCTGTACAGCCCCAGCATTTT. Protein: CASCRQGAVQPQHF.

This sequence joins TRBV11-1 and TRBJ2-2, with D possibly TRBD2 on 6 matching bases. CDR3 length: 15 residues. Germline CDR1 is SGHAT and CDR2 is FQDESV (reference sequence). V lost 5 bases, J lost 5 bases, and 15 bases lay in between. The chain's CDR3 is CASSPAAGRTGELFF. For the CDR3, the DNA is TGTGCCAGCAGCCCGGCAGCAGGGAGGACCGGGGAGCTGTTTTTT.

The chain recombines TRBV27 with TRBJ1-4; the match to TRBD1 covers 10 bases. In germline, CDR1 is MNHEY, CDR2 SMNVEV (reference sequence). The length of the CDR3 is 16 residues. V lost 4 bases to trimming and J lost 7 bases; unmatched junction nucleotides: 9. The CDR3 DNA reads as TGTGCCAGCAGTTCGGGACAGGGGAGAAGGGGTGAAAAACTGTTTTTT. Its protein is CASSSGQGRRGEKLFF.

The chain has TRBV7-9 and TRBJ2-3; tentatively, D is TRBD2 (6 bases). V dropped 4 bases and J dropped 1 base, with 21 bases sitting between them. CDR3 length equals 18 residues. CDR1 is SEHNR and CDR2 is FQNEAQ in the germline V gene (reference sequence). The CDR3 sequence is CASSSRVSGGPGTDTQYF. The CDR3 DNA sequence: TGTGCCAGCAGCTCACGTGTAAGTGGAGGGCCGGGCACAGATACGCAGTATTTT.

The rearrangement joins TRBV28 to TRBJ1-4; the D gene is possibly TRBD1 (5 bases). The V and J ends lost 3 bases and 8 bases respectively, with 7 bases between them. The CDR3 extends over 12 amino acids. CDR1 and CDR2 from the germline V gene are MDHEN and SYDVKM. This CDR3 reads CASSFPGEKLFF. The CDR3, as DNA: TGTGCCAGCAGTTTCCCAGGGGAAAAACTGTTTTTT.

The CDR3 region is CASSSLAKNIQYF. The DNA for the CDR3 is TGTGCCAGCAGTTCCTTAGCCAAAAACATTCAGTACTTC. J is TRBJ2-4 and V is TRBV27; D unresolved. Trimming shortened V by 4 bases and J by 0 bases, and 4 bases separated the two germline ends. Germline lookup yields CDR1 MNHEY and CDR2 SMNVEV (reference sequence). This CDR3 has 13 residues.

The chain is built from TRBV3-1 (or the pseudogene TRBV3-2) and TRBJ1-2; 8 bases agree with TRBD1. The length of the CDR3 is 16 residues. Per the germline V gene, CDR1 is LGHDT and CDR2 is YNNKEL (reference sequence). Trimming cost V 0 bases and J 5 bases; bases outside gene matches: 8. The CDR3 region is CASSQDGTGPSYGYTF. The CDR3, as DNA: TGTGCCAGCAGCCAAGATGGGACAGGACCCTCTTATGGCTACACCTTC.

The gene calls are TRBV12-3 or TRBV12-4 and TRBJ1-2; perhaps TRBD1 as D (6 bases). Trimming shortened V by 6 bases and J by 3 bases, and 11 bases separated the two germline ends. The CDR3 is 13 residues long. The CDR3 loop reads CASRTTGYYGYTF. CDR3 bases: TGTGCCAGCAGAACAACAGGGTACTATGGCTACACCTTC.

V gene TRBV5-4 combines with J gene TRBJ2-3; 9 bases map to TRBD2. CDR1 and CDR2 (germline): SGHNT, YYREEE (reference sequence). This CDR3 contains 13 residues. J lost 4 bases, V lost 8 bases, and 5 bases had no gene match. CDR3 in DNA: TGTGCCAGTGGGGGCGGGGGGGCAGATACGCAGTATTTT. This gives the protein CASGGGGADTQYF.

The count of this clone is one. The J gene is TRBJ2-5, the V gene TRBV2; D remains unclear. Looked up from germline, CDR1 is SNHLY and CDR2 is FYNNEI. V was clipped by 3 bases and J by 5 bases, with 1 base between them. This CDR3 contains 10 residues. The CDR3 DNA reads TGTGCCAGCAGTGAGGAGACCCAGTACTTC. As protein: CASSEETQYF.

This clone has a single count. This sequence joins TRBV12-3 or TRBV12-4 and TRBJ1-5; D gene uncertain. The length of the CDR3 is 13 residues. Between the trimmed V and J ends, which lost 3 bases and 10 bases, there was a span of 13 bases. The CDR3 DNA reads as TGTGCCAGCAGTTTGGACGCCGTTTCTCCCCAGCATTTT. It encodes CASSLDAVSPQHF.

The V gene is TRBV10-3, the J gene TRBJ2-7, with 11 bases identical to TRBD1. Germline V lookup: CDR1 ENHRY, CDR2 SYGVKD. V shed 4 bases, J shed 6 bases, and the junction held 5 bases outside the gene matches. CDR3 length: 14 amino acids. Here the CDR3 DNA reads TGTGCCATCAGTGTGCGGACAGGGGGCACCGAGCAGTACTTC. Translation: CAISVRTGGTEQYF.

This chain joins TRBV28 and TRBJ2-7, with a weak D call TRBD1 (6 bases). The V end lost 10 bases, the J end lost 3 bases, and 16 bases lay between the germline ends. The CDR3 is 13 residues long. Per germline, CDR1 MDHEN and CDR2 SYDVKM. The CDR3 DNA reads TGTGCCACCGAAGACAGGTCGATCTACGAGCAGTACTTC. Its protein product is CATEDRSIYEQYF.